The 19 T cell receptor beta chains below were found in one sample sequenced in a study of cytomegalovirus exposure and HLA in healthy donors. PCR primers comprised 60 Vbeta and 13 Jbeta primers. The protocol was immunoSEQ multiplex PCR, while the TCRdb copy is restricted to in-frame clones and leaves out a portion. The sample carries some 200,000 clones, around 77% recorded once. Input material: PBMCs. Source of these receptors: a woman under 40 in good health and CMV-seronegative.

This chain links TRBV5-4 with TRBJ2-5; D ambiguous. CDR3 length: 15 amino acids. Germline V gene data show CDR1 as SGHNT and CDR2 as YYREEE (reference sequence). V lost 0 bases to trimming and J lost 4 bases, with 13 bases between them. The CDR3 region has the DNA TGTGCCAGCAGCTTGGTCGTCCACAACCCAGAGACCCAGTACTTC. Its protein product is CASSLVVHNPETQYF.

The CDR3 reads CASSQDRYYNEQFF. In DNA, the CDR3 is TGCGCCAGCAGCCAAGATCGGTATTACAATGAGCAGTTCTTC. This chain joins TRBV4-1 and TRBJ2-1; D remains unclear. Between the trimmed V and J ends, which lost 0 bases and 4 bases, there was a span of 7 bases. CDR3 length: 14 residues. Germline values: CDR1 MGHRA, CDR2 YSYEKL.

CDR3 sequence reads: CASLSTKRAAYEQYF. CDR3 DNA: TGTGCCAGCCTTTCAACAAAGAGGGCCGCCTACGAGCAGTACTTC. The V call is TRBV27, the J call TRBJ2-7, with TRBD2 as a possible D gene (5 bases). V was shortened by 8 bases and J by 2 bases, with 19 bases between the two germline ends. The CDR3 is made up of 15 amino acids. Germline CDR1 and CDR2: MNHEY and SMNVEV (reference sequence).

CDR3 sequence (DNA): TGTGCCACCCTCCACAATCTGGAAGGGGTGACAGCTTTCTTT. Its translation: CATLHNLEGVTAFF. The rearrangement joins TRBV28 to TRBJ1-1; TRBD1 might be the D (5 bases). V lost 10 bases to trimming and J lost 10 bases, with 25 bases between them. The CDR3 spans 14 residues. Germline assignment: CDR1 MDHEN and CDR2 SYDVKM.

CDR3 DNA: TGTGCCAGCAGCCAATCCAGTAATGAAAAACTGTTTTTT. This translates into CASSQSSNEKLFF. The chain couples TRBV16 to TRBJ1-4; no reliable D call. V was clipped by 0 bases and J by 4 bases, with 3 bases between them. Germline V gives CDR1 KGHSY, CDR2 FQNENV. The CDR3 runs 13 residues.

This clone was seen only once. The chain carries TRBV30 and TRBJ1-5; D call uncertain. V lost 4 bases and J 0 bases, leaving 7 bases between the germline ends. Germline values: CDR1 GTSNPN, CDR2 SVGIG (reference sequence). The CDR3 loop spans 13 amino acids. The CDR3 loop reads CAWTRSSNQPQHF. CDR3 in DNA: TGTGCCTGGACCCGCAGTAGCAATCAGCCCCAGCATTTT.

The sample holds a few counts of this clone. This CDR3 reads CASSPLAPGVTDTQYF. The DNA of the CDR3 is TGCGCCAGCAGCCCGCTCGCCCCAGGGGTCACAGATACGCAGTATTTT. This chain connects TRBV5-1 to TRBJ2-3; TRBD1 is a possible D gene (6 bases). The CDR3 has 16 amino acids. Germline loops: CDR1 SGHRS, CDR2 YFSETQ. V was trimmed by 4 bases and J by 2 bases, leaving 17 bases between them.

This chain links TRBV6-1 with TRBJ1-6, with 8 bases that match TRBD1. Germline V gene lookup returns CDR1 MNHNS and CDR2 SASEGT. The length of the CDR3 is 16 residues. After removal of 2 bases from V and 10 bases from J, the junction contained 10 bases not matched to a gene. The CDR3 spells CASSEQGRTGQSPLHF. The CDR3 nucleotides are TGTGCCAGCAGTGAACAGGGAAGGACAGGGCAATCACCCCTCCACTTT.

This clone was seen a handful of times. The V gene is TRBV28, the J gene TRBJ2-1; perhaps TRBD2 as D (6 bases). The germline gives CDR1 MDHEN, CDR2 SYDVKM. The CDR3 runs to 13 residues. V shed 6 bases and J shed 4 bases, with 10 bases lying between them. The CDR3 sequence: CASSIGSYNEQFF. CDR3 DNA sequence: TGTGCCAGCAGCATCGGGAGTTACAATGAGCAGTTCTTC.

V and J are TRBV28 and TRBJ1-1; no firm D call. Germline-derived CDR1 and CDR2 are MDHEN and SYDVKM. CDR3 length: 14 residues. Trimming removed 3 bases at V and 3 bases at J, with 11 bases between. The CDR3 region has the DNA TGTGCCAGCAGTTTCCCGCAGGTCGACACTGAAGCTTTCTTT. Residues: CASSFPQVDTEAFF.

On this clone itself: Germline and junction disagree at one end, which may indicate a read error. The chain recombines TRBV15 with TRBJ1-2; no firm D call. From germline, CDR1 is LNHNV and CDR2 YYDKDF (reference sequence). This CDR3 is 14 amino acids long. The CDR3 DNA is TGTGCCACCAGCAGAGGGGGAGAATTCTATGGCTACCCCTTC. Translation gives CATSRGGEFYGYPF.

The chain employs TRBV29-1 and TRBJ2-3; possible D gene TRBD1, 6 bases. Germline CDR1 is SQVTM and CDR2 is ANQGSEA. Trimming stripped 6 bases from V and 5 bases from J, with 9 bases between. The CDR3 sequence is 11 residues long. CDR3 sequence: CSVAQGDTQYF. The CDR3 region has the DNA TGCAGCGTAGCACAGGGAGATACGCAGTATTTT.

The rearrangement uses TRBV9 and TRBJ1-1, with D maybe TRBD1 (5 bases). V shed 3 bases and J shed 0 bases, with 18 bases lying between them. The CDR3 extends over 17 amino acids. CDR1 is SGDLS and CDR2 is YYNGEE in the germline V gene. The CDR3 protein is CASSGGWRGALNTEAFF. As DNA, the CDR3 is TGTGCCAGCAGCGGGGGGTGGAGGGGCGCACTGAACACTGAAGCTTTCTTT.

The genes are TRBV2 and TRBJ1-2, with 8 bases fitting TRBD1. Germline V gives CDR1 SNHLY, CDR2 FYNNEI. The V segment lost 8 bases and the J segment 4 bases; nucleotides outside the gene matches: 9. The CDR3 has 14 amino acids. CDR3 bases: TGTGCCAGCGGCGGACAGGGCGGTGGCTATGGCTACACCTTC. It translates to CASGGQGGGYGYTF.

This clone has a handful of counts. This chain links TRBV30 with TRBJ2-1; 10 positions match TRBD2. J was trimmed by 3 bases and V by 3 bases; bases with no gene match: 2. The CDR3 runs to 14 residues. Germline V gene lookup returns CDR1 GTSNPN and CDR2 SVGIG (reference sequence). CDR3 DNA sequence: TGTGCCTGGAGGACTAGCGGGTTCTACAATGAGCAGTTCTTC. This sequence encodes CAWRTSGFYNEQFF.

The gene calls are TRBV2 and TRBJ1-3, with D maybe TRBD1 (6 bases). This CDR3 contains 14 residues. Germline loops: CDR1 SNHLY, CDR2 FYNNEI. V gave up 4 bases and J gave up 4 bases, with 11 bases separating them. The CDR3: CASSVQGPGNTIYF. The CDR3 DNA follows: TGTGCCAGCAGTGTACAGGGTCCCGGAAACACCATATATTTT.

V and J are TRBV2 and TRBJ2-7; 7 nucleotides line up with TRBD2. Germline loops: CDR1 SNHLY, CDR2 FYNNEI. With V trimmed by 6 bases and J by 5 bases, 4 bases remained unmatched. The CDR3 consists of 12 residues. The DNA of the CDR3 is TGTGCCAGCAGCGGGGGGATCCACGAGCAGTACTTC. Amino acid sequence: CASSGGIHEQYF.

This clone was observed once. V and J are TRBV7-6 and TRBJ2-3; 9 bases line up with TRBD1. Germline CDR1 SGHVS, CDR2 FNYEAQ. V lost 5 bases and J lost 7; bases outside the gene matches: 16. This CDR3 contains 17 residues. The CDR3 loop is CASSLRPPTGGANTQYF. The CDR3 DNA reads as TGTGCCAGCAGCCTCAGGCCACCTACAGGGGGCGCAAATACGCAGTATTTT.

The chain combines TRBV7-2 with TRBJ2-5; TRBD2 is a possible D gene (6 bases). This CDR3 is built from 15 residues. The germline V and J ends were trimmed by 3 bases and 4 bases, with 15 bases remaining between them. Germline-derived CDR1 and CDR2 are SGHTA and FQGNSA. The CDR3 DNA sequence: TGTGCCAGCAGCTTTAACGCGGGGCCATCAGAGACCCAGTACTTC. It is translated as CASSFNAGPSETQYF.